This T cell receptor beta chain was obtained from a study of T cells in Graves' hyperthyroidism and ophthalmopathy. Whole-study results and caveats: Expanded thyroid clonotypes (above 0.001) were mostly also found in blood.

This CDR3 has 14 amino acids. Germline values: CDR1 LNHDA, CDR2 SQIVND (reference sequence). With V trimmed by 3 bases and J by 5 bases, 6 bases remained unmatched. With respect to this clonotype: The antigen is undetermined.

There were TCR beta CDR3 regions amplified from RNA transcripts. First-round RT-PCR of the TCR CDR3 relied on the HTBI primer set. MiXCR, applied by TCRdb to the multiplex PCR reads, yields one record per CDR3 protein. The top ten hold 7.7% of the sample, which has around 420,000 distinct CDR3 sequences, 15% to 19% seen once. Sequencing was carried out using blood. This chain uses TRBV19 with TRBJ2-5, with 7 positions matching TRBD1. This receptor was identified in a woman under 30 with Graves' hyperthyroidism. CDR3 sequence: CASSMGQPWETQYF. The DNA for the CDR3 is TGTGCCAGTAGTATGGGACAGCCTTGGGAGACCCAGTACTTC.